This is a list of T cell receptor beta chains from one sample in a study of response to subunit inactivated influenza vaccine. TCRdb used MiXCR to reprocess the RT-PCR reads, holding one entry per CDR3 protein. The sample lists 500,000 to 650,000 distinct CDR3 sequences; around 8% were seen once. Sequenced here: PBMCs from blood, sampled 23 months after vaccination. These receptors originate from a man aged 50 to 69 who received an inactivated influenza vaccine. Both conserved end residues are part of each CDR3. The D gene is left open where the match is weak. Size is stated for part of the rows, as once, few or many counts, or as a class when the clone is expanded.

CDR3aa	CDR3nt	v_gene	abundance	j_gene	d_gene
CATSDLSGTGSGNEQFF	TGTGCCACCAGTGATTTAAGCGGGACGGGATCAGGCAACGAGCAGTTCTTC	TRBV24-1	many	TRBJ2-1	TRBD2
CASTLWSHSTGELFF	TGTGCCAGCACCCTTTGGTCACACTCGACCGGGGAGCTGTTTTTT	TRBV3-1	many	TRBJ2-2	.
CASSFRDLPVGDTF	TGTGCCAGCAGTTTCAGAGACCTACCAGTCGGAGACACCTTC	TRBV12-3/TRBV12-4	few	TRBJ1-2	.
CASSRNRHNEKLFF	TGTGCCAGCAGCAGGAACAGACATAATGAAAAACTGTTTTTT	TRBV6-1	many	TRBJ1-4	.
CASSYSGTNTGELFF	TGTGCCAGCAGCTATAGCGGAACGAACACCGGGGAGCTGTTTTTT	TRBV9	.	TRBJ2-2	.
CASSFRGGETQYF	TGTGCCAGCAGTTTTCGGGGGGGGGAGACCCAGTACTTC	TRBV7-2	many	TRBJ2-5	TRBD2
CSAILAGRETQYF	TGCAGTGCAATACTAGCGGGCCGGGAGACCCAGTACTTC	TRBV20-1	.	TRBJ2-5	TRBD2
CASSQALGGHNTGELFF	TGTGCCAGCAGCCAAGCCCTGGGCGGACACAATACCGGGGAGCTGTTTTTT	TRBV3-1	.	TRBJ2-2	.
CASSSPRTQAHEQYF	TGTGCCAGCAGCTCCCCCAGGACTCAGGCGCACGAGCAGTACTTC	TRBV7-2	.	TRBJ2-7	.
CASTEGTGEQFF	TGTGCCAGCACCGAGGGGACCGGGGAGCAGTTCTTC	TRBV12-3/TRBV12-4	.	TRBJ2-1	.
CASSSRIGDVNTEAFF	TGCGCCAGCAGCTCCCGGATAGGGGACGTGAACACTGAAGCTTTCTTT	TRBV5-1	few	TRBJ1-1	.
CASSEVGSDTEAFF	TGTGCCAGCAGTGAGGTAGGCAGCGACACTGAAGCTTTCTTT	TRBV6-1	few	TRBJ1-1	.
CSASLQNYGYTF	TGCAGTGCTAGTCTTCAGAACTATGGCTACACCTTC	TRBV20-1	.	TRBJ1-2	.
CASRGLAGGSEQFF	TGTGCCAGCAGGGGACTAGCGGGAGGTAGTGAGCAGTTCTTC	TRBV27	many	TRBJ2-1	TRBD2
CATSESGAQETQDF	TGTGCCACCAGTGAGTCCGGGGCCCAAGAGACCCAGGACTTC	TRBV24-1	.	TRBJ2-5	.
CASSLTGFGTDTQYF	TGCGCCAGCAGCTTAACAGGGTTCGGCACAGATACGCAGTATTTT	TRBV5-1	.	TRBJ2-3	.
CASSFDPAHKYF	TGCGCCAGCAGCTTCGACCCGGCGCATAAGTACTTC	TRBV5-1	.	TRBJ2-7	.
CASSSETGGNEKLFF	TGTGCCAGCAGCTCCGAGACAGGGGGGAATGAAAAACTGTTTTTT	TRBV5-4	few	TRBJ1-4	TRBD1
CASSAVPFANTEAFF	TGTGCCAGCAGCGCGGTCCCTTTTGCGAACACTGAAGCTTTCTTT	TRBV7-9	.	TRBJ1-1	.
CASSLGAGLSEQYF	TGCGCCAGCAGCTTGGGGGCAGGGTTGAGCGAGCAGTACTTC	TRBV5-1	many	TRBJ2-7	.
CASSLSRGAPEAFF	TGTGCCAGCAGTTTATCCAGGGGGGCTCCTGAAGCTTTCTTT	TRBV27	.	TRBJ1-1	TRBD1
CAISDFGGTDTQYF	TGTGCCATCAGTGATTTCGGAGGCACAGATACGCAGTATTTT	TRBV10-3	few	TRBJ2-3	.
CASSTGTNYEQYF	TGTGCCAGCAGTACCGGGACTAACTACGAGCAGTACTTC	TRBV5-6	.	TRBJ2-7	TRBD2
CASSLWSRSQETQYF	TGTGCCAGCAGCTTATGGTCACGCTCCCAAGAGACCCAGTACTTC	TRBV7-8	.	TRBJ2-5	.
CGSRFDRGPGELFF	TGCGGCAGCAGATTCGACAGGGGTCCCGGGGAGCTGTTTTTT	TRBV5-1	.	TRBJ2-2	TRBD1
CASSTGDSGANVLTF	TGCGCCAGCAGTACAGGGGACTCTGGGGCCAACGTCCTGACTTTC	TRBV4-1	.	TRBJ2-6	TRBD1
CASSLGGSFEKLFF	TGTGCCAGCAGTTTGGGGGGAAGCTTTGAAAAACTGTTTTTT	TRBV12-3/TRBV12-4	.	TRBJ1-4	.
CASSEGGSISYNEQFF	TGTGCCAGCAGCGAGGGCGGGAGTATCTCCTACAATGAGCAGTTCTTC	TRBV9	.	TRBJ2-1	TRBD2
CSVRSGRADIQYF	TGCAGCGTCCGTAGCGGGAGGGCTGACATTCAGTACTTC	TRBV29-1	.	TRBJ2-4	TRBD2
CASSSRQGPAGVDTQYF	TGTGCCAGCAGCTCCAGACAGGGGCCCGCCGGGGTAGATACGCAGTATTTT	TRBV7-3	many	TRBJ2-3	TRBD1
CASSDSVGEQYF	TGTGCCAGCAGTGATTCCGTGGGGGAGCAGTACTTC	TRBV2	.	TRBJ2-7	.
CASSLTTGVSVEQYF	TGTGCCAGCAGTTTAACCACAGGCGTATCGGTCGAGCAGTACTTC	TRBV12-3/TRBV12-4	many	TRBJ2-7	.
CASSARNTGNTEAFF	TGTGCCAGCAGTGCCCGTAATACAGGGAACACTGAAGCTTTCTTT	TRBV6-1	.	TRBJ1-1	.
CSARGLDRSSYEQYF	TGCAGTGCTAGAGGCTTAGACAGGAGCTCCTACGAGCAGTACTTC	TRBV20-1	many	TRBJ2-7	.
CSAFPSISREKLFF	TGCAGCGCTTTTCCCTCCATCTCGAGGGAAAAACTGTTTTTT	TRBV20-1	.	TRBJ1-4	.
CASSLDGRAGELFF	TGCGCCAGCAGCTTGGACGGGAGGGCCGGGGAGCTGTTTTTT	TRBV5-1	few	TRBJ2-2	TRBD2
CAWDNGVKETQYF	TGTGCCTGGGACAACGGGGTTAAAGAGACCCAGTACTTC	TRBV30	few	TRBJ2-5	.
CASSLSGELFF	TGTGCCAGCAGTTTATCCGGGGAGCTGTTTTTT	TRBV7-2	many	TRBJ2-2	.
CASTSRTGLAGYEQYF	TGTGCCAGCACCAGTCGTACTGGGCTAGCTGGCTACGAGCAGTACTTC	TRBV7-2	few	TRBJ2-7	.
CSGQTGTTNTGELFF	TGCAGCGGCCAGACAGGGACAACTAACACCGGGGAGCTGTTTTTT	TRBV29-1	.	TRBJ2-2	TRBD1
CASSSEGDFF	TGTGCCAGCAGCTCGGAGGGGGATTTCTTT	TRBV7-9	.	TRBJ1-1	.
CSVDRQGGYYGYTF	TGCAGCGTTGACAGGCAGGGGGGGTACTATGGCTACACCTTC	TRBV29-1	many	TRBJ1-2	TRBD1
CASSQDIPYEQYF	TGTGCCAGCAGCCAAGATATCCCCTACGAGCAGTACTTC	TRBV4-2	few	TRBJ2-7	.
CASSNPQTDKNTQYF	TGTGCCAGCAGCAATCCGCAGACAGACAAGAATACCCAGTACTTC	TRBV21-1	few	TRBJ2-5	.
CSARDRGASGSSAKQFF	TGCAGTGCTAGAGATCGCGGGGCTAGCGGGAGCTCTGCGAAGCAGTTCTTC	TRBV20-1	few	TRBJ2-1	TRBD2
CSASRTSGNEQFF	TGCAGTGCTAGTCGGACTAGCGGCAATGAGCAGTTCTTC	TRBV20-1	many	TRBJ2-1	TRBD2
CASSLVAVSNEQFF	TGTGCCAGCAGTTTAGTAGCGGTTAGCAATGAGCAGTTCTTC	TRBV12-3/TRBV12-4	many	TRBJ2-1	.
CASSPDRAGYGYTF	TGCGCCAGCAGCCCCGACAGGGCAGGCTATGGCTACACCTTC	TRBV4-1	.	TRBJ1-2	TRBD1
CASSLVTTHNEQFF	TGTGCCAGCAGCTTAGTAACGACACACAATGAGCAGTTCTTC	TRBV11-1	.	TRBJ2-1	.
CASMGQETQYF	TGCGCCAGCATGGGGCAAGAGACCCAGTACTTC	TRBV5-1	few	TRBJ2-5	.
CSGTVPKNIQYF	TGCAGCGGGACAGTACCCAAAAACATTCAGTACTTC	TRBV20-1	many	TRBJ2-4	TRBD1
CASSQQYLNEQFF	TGTGCCAGCAGCCAACAGTACTTGAATGAGCAGTTCTTC	TRBV3-1	few	TRBJ2-1	.